These 31 T cell receptor beta chains were sequenced from one sample in a study of cytomegalovirus exposure and HLA in healthy donors. PCR was performed using 60 Vbeta and 13 Jbeta primers. Sequenced by immunoSEQ multiplex PCR; TCRdb stores in-frame clones only, minus some. The table lists 90,000 to 150,000 clones, approximately 80% of them singletons. The sample consisted of PBMCs. The receptors originated from a female donor in good health and CMV-seronegative.

The V and J genes are TRBV7-6 and TRBJ2-3, with 11 bases aligning to TRBD2. The V segment lost 7 bases and the J segment 5 bases; nucleotides outside the gene matches: 11. CDR3 size: 16 residues. In germline, CDR1 is SGHVS, CDR2 FNYEAQ. The CDR3 DNA reads as TGTGCCAGCACCGTGCTCCCTAGCGGGGGGTTAGATACGCAGTATTTT. Its translation is CASTVLPSGGLDTQYF.

This sequence joins TRBV13 and TRBJ2-1; 11 nucleotides line up with TRBD1. V shed 5 bases, J shed 9 bases, and the junction held 9 bases outside the gene matches. Germline loops: CDR1 PRHDT, CDR2 FYEKMQ (reference sequence). The CDR3 length is 15 residues. CDR3 nucleotides: TGTGCCAGCAGCACACCGGGACAGGGGGTCCCTGAGCAGTTCTTC. Its protein product is CASSTPGQGVPEQFF.

The V and J genes are TRBV27 and TRBJ2-5; tentatively, D is TRBD2 (6 bases). Trimming removed 5 bases from V and 1 base from J, with 14 bases in between. This CDR3 is 15 amino acids long. Germline assignment: CDR1 MNHEY and CDR2 SMNVEV (reference sequence). Written as DNA, the CDR3 is TGTGCCAGCAGTGAACGGCGGGGACTCCAAGAGACCCAGTACTTC. It yields the protein CASSERRGLQETQYF.

The V call is TRBV6-6, the J call TRBJ2-2; possibly TRBD1 for D (5 bases). V was trimmed by 6 bases and J by 6 bases, leaving 20 bases between them. Germline CDR1 and CDR2: MNHNY and SVGAGI (reference sequence). The CDR3 covers 16 residues. In DNA form, the CDR3 reads TGTGCCAGCAGCTCTGCCAGGGCTCGGGCCCCCGGGGAGCTGTTTTTT. This translates into CASSSARARAPGELFF.

CDR3 nucleotide sequence: TGCGCCAGCAGCTTACAAGCGGCCCAAGAGACCCAGTACTTC. Residues: CASSLQAAQETQYF. V is TRBV5-1 and J is TRBJ2-5; TRBD2 is a possible D gene (5 bases). V lost 2 bases and J 1 base, leaving 9 bases between the germline ends. The CDR3 covers 14 residues. The germline V gene encodes CDR1 SGHRS and CDR2 YFSETQ.

V usage is TRBV29-1 and J usage is TRBJ1-1, with TRBD1 matching over 7 bases. Trimming at V came to 4 bases and at J to 1 base, leaving 3 bases not matched to a gene. The CDR3 is made up of 13 amino acids. The germline V gene has CDR1 SQVTM and CDR2 ANQGSEA. The DNA of the CDR3 is TGCAGCGTTGTAGGACAGGAGAACACTGAAGCTTTCTTT. It encodes CSVVGQENTEAFF.

This chain connects TRBV6-6 to TRBJ1-4; a possible D gene is TRBD1 (6 bases). The length of the CDR3 is 14 residues. CDR1 is MNHNY, CDR2 SVGAGI, per germline (reference sequence). V dropped 5 bases and J dropped 10 bases, with 17 bases sitting between them. The CDR3 DNA sequence: TGTGCCAGCAGTACCGACAGGATGGAAGGAAAACTGTTTTTT. Amino acid sequence: CASSTDRMEGKLFF.

Comment on this clone: Different DNA sequences within this sample yield the same CDR3. The J gene is TRBJ2-5, the V gene TRBV7-9; no reliable D call. V lost 6 bases, J lost 3 bases, and 11 bases lay in between. The CDR3 contains 13 residues. Per the germline V gene, CDR1 is SEHNR and CDR2 is FQNEAQ (reference sequence). CDR3: CASSLVAEETQYF. The CDR3 bases are TGTGCCAGCAGTCTGGTCGCGGAAGAGACCCAGTACTTC.

This rearrangement joins TRBV6-1 to TRBJ1-5; TRBD1 is a possible D gene (5 bases). V lost 6 bases to trimming and J lost 10 bases, with 13 bases between them. This CDR3 spans 12 amino acids. Germline lookup yields CDR1 MNHNS and CDR2 SASEGT. CDR3 loop: CASRAGSVPQHF. The CDR3 DNA reads TGTGCCAGCAGGGCAGGGTCGGTCCCCCAGCATTTT.

V is TRBV7-9 and J is TRBJ2-1; perhaps TRBD2 as D (5 bases). CDR1 SEHNR and CDR2 FQNEAQ come from the germline V gene (reference sequence). The V end was cut by 4 bases, the J end by 1 base, with 17 bases between. The CDR3 consists of 17 residues. CDR3 coding DNA: TGTGCCAGCAGCTCGTCCCGCCGAGGGCATTCCTACAATGAGCAGTTCTTC. It yields the protein CASSSSRRGHSYNEQFF.

This clone was detected once. V and J are TRBV11-2 and TRBJ1-1, with D maybe TRBD1 (5 bases). The CDR3 runs 12 residues. Trimming took 3 bases from V and 8 from J, leaving 10 bases between them. CDR1 is SGHAT and CDR2 is FQNNGV in the germline V gene. This CDR3 reads CASSFGREEAFF. The CDR3 nucleotides are TGTGCCAGCAGCTTTGGCAGGGAAGAAGCTTTCTTT.

This chain connects TRBV4-1 to TRBJ2-7; 7 bases are a match to TRBD1. V lost 7 bases to trimming and J lost 2 bases; unmatched junction nucleotides: 14. Germline V lookup: CDR1 MGHRA, CDR2 YSYEKL. CDR3 length: 16 residues. CDR3 loop: CASTIPTGQAPYEQYF. In DNA form, the CDR3 reads TGCGCCAGCACAATCCCGACAGGGCAAGCCCCCTACGAGCAGTACTTC.

V usage is TRBV29-1 and J usage is TRBJ2-2; TRBD2 aligns across 8 bases. J gave up 2 bases and V 6 bases, and 20 bases lay outside the gene matches. CDR1 and CDR2 (germline): SQVTM, ANQGSEA. The CDR3 totals 19 residues. CDR3 sequence (DNA): TGCAGCGTGAAATATGTGGGAAGATCGGCGGGGGGTAACACCGGGGAGCTGTTTTTT. It specifies CSVKYVGRSAGGNTGELFF.

This rearrangement joins TRBV7-6 to TRBJ2-5, with 8 bases lining up with TRBD2. The CDR3 covers 15 residues. Germline V gene lookup returns CDR1 SGHVS and CDR2 FNYEAQ. Trimming at V came to 1 base and at J to 1 base, leaving 2 bases not matched to a gene. CDR3 coding DNA: TGTGCCAGCAGCTTAGTAGCGGGGCGCCAAGAGACCCAGTACTTC. Its translation: CASSLVAGRQETQYF.

The rearrangement links TRBV7-2 to TRBJ1-1; no clear D. Germline CDR1 reads SGHTA; CDR2 reads FQGNSA. Trimming left V 5 bases short and J 8 bases short, with 18 bases between. The CDR3 has 14 residues. This chain's CDR3 is CASSQTRGWSEAFF. The CDR3 DNA sequence: TGTGCCAGCAGCCAAACACGGGGATGGAGCGAAGCTTTCTTT.

The V and J genes are TRBV5-1 and TRBJ1-2; D remains ambiguous. The germline V gene encodes CDR1 SGHRS and CDR2 YFSETQ. This CDR3 region has 14 residues. V was clipped by 0 bases and J by 4 bases, with 10 bases between them. Here the CDR3 reads CASSLASEVYGYTF. The CDR3 coding sequence is TGCGCCAGCAGCTTGGCCTCTGAGGTCTATGGCTACACCTTC.

A note on this clone: Compared with germline, one end of the junction differs, possibly owing to a read error. The gene calls are TRBV30 and TRBJ2-3; D call uncertain. Germline lookup yields CDR1 GTSNPN and CDR2 SVGIG (reference sequence). The CDR3 runs 10 residues. The chain's CDR3 is CATSTDTQYF. Written as DNA, the CDR3 is TGCGCGACAAGCACAGATACGCAGTATTTT.

The CDR3 coding sequence is TGTGCCAGCAGCGCAGACTTTCGGGGGTATGAGCAGTTCTTC. Amino acid sequence: CASSADFRGYEQFF. The chain carries TRBV9 and TRBJ2-1; TRBD2 might be the D (6 bases). Trimming removed 3 bases at V and 8 bases at J, with 15 bases between. The CDR3 length is 14 residues. Germline loops: CDR1 SGDLS, CDR2 YYNGEE.

The J gene is TRBJ1-2, the V gene TRBV27; perhaps TRBD1 as D (5 bases). This CDR3 is built from 14 residues. Germline CDR1 is MNHEY and CDR2 is SMNVEV (reference sequence). V lost 6 bases and J lost 2, with 13 bases in between. CDR3 protein: CASRGTGGNYGYTF. The CDR3 bases are TGTGCCAGCAGAGGGACGGGGGGGAACTATGGCTACACCTTC.

This rearrangement joins TRBV18 to TRBJ1-2; the D is unclear. Germline V gene lookup returns CDR1 KGHSH and CDR2 LQKENI. Trimming took 3 bases from V and 7 from J, leaving 9 bases between them. The CDR3 is 12 residues long. DNA of the CDR3: TGTGCCAGCTCACCTGAGGGATTTGGCTACACCTTC. Encoded protein: CASSPEGFGYTF.

The chain couples TRBV6-1 to TRBJ1-5; possibly TRBD1 for D (6 bases). V gave up 3 bases and J gave up 2 bases, with 8 bases separating them. This CDR3 spans 14 amino acids. The germline V gene has CDR1 MNHNS and CDR2 SASEGT. CDR3 amino acids: CASSDKGGNQPQHF. The CDR3 coding sequence is TGTGCCAGCAGTGACAAGGGGGGCAATCAGCCCCAGCATTTT.

This chain connects TRBV7-9 to TRBJ2-7; TRBD1 might be the D (5 bases). The CDR3 spans 11 residues. V lost 6 bases, J lost 7 bases, and 10 bases lay in between. Germline V gives CDR1 SEHNR, CDR2 FQNEAQ (reference sequence). CDR3 region: CASRMGQEQYF. The CDR3 nucleotides read TGTGCCAGCAGGATGGGGCAGGAGCAGTACTTC.

The chain uses TRBV29-1 and TRBJ2-5; D is undetermined. The germline V gene encodes CDR1 SQVTM and CDR2 ANQGSEA. With 4 bases removed from V and 7 bases from J, the gap between germline ends came to 16 bases. The CDR3 spans 13 residues. CDR3 loop: CSVGFGAVGTQYF. The CDR3 DNA reads TGCAGCGTTGGCTTCGGCGCGGTGGGGACCCAGTACTTC.

V usage is TRBV9 and J usage is TRBJ1-6; maybe TRBD1 (6 bases). Germline V gives CDR1 SGDLS, CDR2 YYNGEE. With 3 bases removed from V and 4 bases from J, the gap between germline ends came to 8 bases. The CDR3 runs to 14 residues. CDR3: CASSGGPYNSPLHF. The CDR3 DNA follows: TGTGCCAGCAGCGGGGGGCCTTATAATTCACCCCTCCACTTT.

The V and J genes are TRBV11-2 and TRBJ2-3; 11 bases fit TRBD2. Trimming at V came to 5 bases and at J to 6 bases, leaving 13 bases not matched to a gene. The CDR3 has 17 amino acids. Germline V gene sequence: CDR1 SGHAT, CDR2 FQNNGV. The CDR3 DNA reads TGTGCCAGCAGCCGAAACCTTAGCGGGGGGGGTTCGGATACGCAGTATTTT. This codes for CASSRNLSGGGSDTQYF. The entire variable domain, with the rest obtained from reference TRBV11-2 and TRBJ2-3, is as follows: EAGVAQSPRYKIIEKRQSVAFWCNPISGHATLYWYQQILGQGPKLLIQFQNNGVVDDSQLPKDRFSAERLKGVDSTLKIQPAKLEDSAVYLCASSRNLSGGGSDTQYFGPGTRLTVL.

The genes are TRBV13 and TRBJ1-1, with D tentatively TRBD1 (5 bases). The germline V gene encodes CDR1 PRHDT and CDR2 FYEKMQ (reference sequence). V was pared by 3 bases and J by 2 bases, with 25 bases between. The CDR3 has 19 amino acids. DNA for the CDR3: TGTGCCAGCAGCTTTCTACGTTTTTACGGGGGTGGTGGAAACACTGAAGCTTTCTTT. Translated: CASSFLRFYGGGGNTEAFF.

The V call is TRBV15, the J call TRBJ2-5; D is perhaps TRBD1 (6 bases). Near its end, the DNA agrees better with TRBJ2-7, so the J call may be wrong. This CDR3 region has 14 residues. Germline V CDR1 and CDR2: LNHNV, YYDKDF (reference sequence). The CDR3 protein is CATSRATGSYEQYF. CDR3 sequence (DNA): TGTGCCACCAGCAGGGCCACAGGGTCCTACGAGCAGTACTTC.

V is TRBV5-1 and J is TRBJ2-3, with TRBD2 identical over 12 bases. Trimming cost V 2 bases and J 4 bases; bases outside gene matches: 2. The CDR3 totals 15 residues. The germline V gene encodes CDR1 SGHRS and CDR2 YFSETQ. The CDR3 loop reads CASSFWTSGADTQYF. The CDR3 DNA reads TGCGCCAGCAGCTTCTGGACTAGCGGGGCAGATACGCAGTATTTT. Together with reference TRBV5-1 and TRBJ2-3, the CDR3 gives the full variable domain: KAGVTQTPRYLIKTRGQQVTLSCSPISGHRSVSWYQQTPGQGLQFLFEYFSETQRNKGNFPGRFSGRQFSNSRSEMNVSTLELGDSALYLCASSFWTSGADTQYFGPGTRLTVL.

This clone has only a few counts. This chain joins TRBV5-6 and TRBJ1-2, with D perhaps matching TRBD1 (5 bases). Germline CDR1 SGHDT, CDR2 YYEEEE. Trimming shortened V by 2 bases and J by 8 bases, and 10 bases separated the two germline ends. The CDR3 extends over 12 amino acids. This CDR3 reads CASSLKGEGYTF. The CDR3 nucleotides are TGTGCCAGCAGCTTAAAAGGGGAAGGCTACACCTTC.

The CDR3 DNA sequence: TGTGCCAGCTCCGAGGACAGGGCATACACTGAAGCTTTCTTT. Translation: CASSEDRAYTEAFF. The chain uses TRBV6-1 and TRBJ1-1; 8 nucleotides match TRBD1. Germline CDR1 and CDR2: MNHNS and SASEGT. Losses at the gene ends were 8 bases for V and 3 bases for J; bases not matched to a gene: 8. The CDR3 spans 14 residues.

This clone occurred once. This chain links TRBV2 with TRBJ2-3; D unclear. The CDR3 has 13 amino acids. Germline loops: CDR1 SNHLY, CDR2 FYNNEI. The V end lost 2 bases, the J end lost 1 base, and 4 bases lay between the germline ends. The CDR3 nucleotides read TGTGCCAGCAGTGAATCCGGCACAGATACGCAGTATTTT. Translation gives CASSESGTDTQYF.